The 20 T cell receptor beta chains presented below share a single source sample, sequenced in a study of blood T cell repertoires in COVID-19. Sequencing used immunoSEQ multiplex PCR; TCRdb keeps in-frame clones, though not all of them. The sample lists almost 400,000 clones, approximately 90% occurring once. The specimen was PBMCs or T cells enriched from blood (not recorded which). The receptors stem from a woman aged 30 to 39 with acute COVID-19.

V gene TRBV12-5 combines with J gene TRBJ1-1; a weak D match, TRBD1 (6 bases). Trimming left V 1 base short and J 10 bases short, with 16 bases between. The CDR3 is 14 residues long. Germline lookup yields CDR1 LGHNT and CDR2 FRNRAP. In nucleotides, the CDR3 is TGTGCTAGTGGTTTGGAGGCGGGGGGCATGGGAGCTTTCTTT. Amino acid sequence: CASGLEAGGMGAFF. The variable domain in full, with the rest retrieved from reference TRBV12-5 and TRBJ1-1, is DARVTQTPRHKVTEMGQEVTMRCQPILGHNTVFWYRQTMMQGLELLAYFRNRAPLDDSGMPKDRFSAEMPDATLATLKIQPSEPRDSAVYFCASGLEAGGMGAFFGQGTRLTVV.

The chain recombines TRBV18 with TRBJ1-4; D might be TRBD1 (6 bases). Germline assignment: CDR1 KGHSH and CDR2 LQKENI. The V end was cut by 6 bases, the J end by 0 bases, with 11 bases between. The CDR3 consists of 15 residues. CDR3 in DNA: TGTGCCAGCTCCCCAACAGGGCCAACTAATGAAAAACTGTTTTTT. Translated, it gives CASSPTGPTNEKLFF.

V is TRBV27 and J is TRBJ2-5; 11 bases fit TRBD2. The CDR3 runs to 17 residues. The trim removed 2 bases at V and 0 bases at J, leaving 5 bases unmatched. Germline CDR1 is MNHEY and CDR2 is SMNVEV (reference sequence). CDR3 coding DNA: TGTGCCAGCAGTTTACTAGCGGGGGGAACACACCAAGAGACCCAGTACTTC. This encodes CASSLLAGGTHQETQYF.

This rearrangement joins TRBV6-5 to TRBJ2-7, with a possible D match to TRBD1 (6 bases). The germline gives CDR1 MNHEY, CDR2 SVGAGI. This CDR3 is 11 amino acids long. V was shortened by 8 bases and J by 6 bases, with 11 bases between the two germline ends. The CDR3: CASGGRIEQYF. The CDR3 DNA reads as TGTGCCAGCGGGGGCCGAATCGAGCAGTACTTC.

The V call is TRBV18, the J call TRBJ1-1, with D perhaps matching TRBD1 (5 bases). V shed 1 base and J shed 5 bases, with 8 bases lying between them. Germline V gene data show CDR1 as KGHSH and CDR2 as LQKENI. There are 13 residues in the CDR3. CDR3 sequence reads: CASSPQRGTEAFF. The CDR3 nucleotides are TGTGCCAGCTCACCACAACGGGGGACTGAAGCTTTCTTT.

This clone was seen once. The chain recombines TRBV10-1 with TRBJ2-2; 7 nucleotides agree with TRBD2. The CDR3 is made up of 15 amino acids. Germline trimming cut 3 bases from V and 1 base from J; bases unmatched to any gene: 2. Per germline, CDR1 WNHNN and CDR2 SYGVQD (reference sequence). The CDR3 nucleotides are TGCGCCAGCAGTGACAGGGAGGGGAACACCGGGGAGCTGTTTTTT. Translating it yields CASSDREGNTGELFF.

This chain uses TRBV3-1 (or the pseudogene TRBV3-2) with TRBJ1-1, with a tentative D call TRBD1 (5 bases). CDR3 length equals 15 residues. Germline V gene sequence: CDR1 LGHDT, CDR2 YNNKEL (reference sequence). V was shortened by 0 bases and J by 1 base, with 9 bases between the two germline ends. CDR3 protein: CASSQDGQGNTEAFF. The CDR3 region has the DNA TGTGCCAGCAGCCAAGATGGGCAGGGGAACACTGAAGCTTTCTTT.

The chain carries TRBV21-1 and TRBJ2-5; no check of the table's D call, TRBD2, against the DNA was made. TRBV21-1 is an annotated pseudogene. CDR3 length equals 15 residues. The CDR3 coding sequence is TGTGCCAGCAGCAAGAGCCGCGGGGGGCAAGAGACCCAGTACTTC. Translated: CASSKSRGGQETQYF.

J is TRBJ2-2 and V is TRBV6-5; D possibly corresponds to TRBD2 (6 bases). The germline V gene encodes CDR1 MNHEY and CDR2 SVGAGI. V lost 6 bases, J lost 4 bases, and 15 bases lay in between. The CDR3 is made up of 15 amino acids. CDR3 sequence reads: CASRKGLISTGELFF. CDR3 nucleotides: TGTGCCAGCAGGAAAGGACTAATCAGCACCGGGGAGCTGTTTTTT.

V is TRBV24-1 and J is TRBJ1-1, with D uncertain. The ends were cut back, 7 bases at V and 4 bases at J, with 6 bases in the middle. The CDR3 sequence is 11 residues long. Germline V gives CDR1 KGHDR, CDR2 SFDVKD. CDR3 in DNA: TGTGCCACCAGCCGGGTCACTGAAGCTTTCTTT. Encoded protein: CATSRVTEAFF.

This chain joins TRBV19 and TRBJ1-6; D ambiguous. The CDR3 extends over 11 amino acids. V lost 9 bases and J lost 14, with 14 bases in between. CDR1 and CDR2 (germline): LNHDA, SQIVND (reference sequence). The CDR3 DNA follows: TGTGCCAGCGGGTCCGGTGTGGCCCTCCACTTT. Its translation: CASGSGVALHF.

This chain links TRBV27 with TRBJ2-7, with a possible D match to TRBD2 (5 bases). Germline V CDR1 and CDR2: MNHEY, SMNVEV (reference sequence). The length of the CDR3 is 14 residues. Trimming left V 5 bases short and J 2 bases short, with 13 bases between. Here the CDR3 DNA reads TGTGCCAGCAGTGACGGGAACAGCCCCTACGAGCAGTACTTC. It codes for CASSDGNSPYEQYF.

The chain is built from TRBV11-3 and TRBJ2-7, with D possibly TRBD2 on 5 matching bases. V shed 2 bases and J shed 2 bases, with 7 bases lying between them. This CDR3 region has 13 residues. The germline gives CDR1 SGHNT, CDR2 YENEEA. CDR3 nucleotide sequence: TGTGCCAGCAGCTTACGACTAACCTACGAGCAGTACTTC. Its protein is CASSLRLTYEQYF.

Only a few counts were recorded for this clone. V usage is TRBV9 and J usage is TRBJ1-3; 9 positions match TRBD1. Trimming removed 3 bases from V and 4 bases from J; junction bases left unmatched: 5. The germline V gene has CDR1 SGDLS and CDR2 YYNGEE. The CDR3 totals 15 residues. The DNA for the CDR3 is TGTGCCAGCAGCGGCCGGACAGGGGAGGGAAACACCATATATTTT. Translation: CASSGRTGEGNTIYF. Full variable domain (rest looked up from reference TRBV9 and TRBJ1-3): DSGVTQTPKHLITATGQRVTLRCSPRSGDLSVYWYQQSLDQGLQFLIQYYNGEERAKGNILERFSAQQFPDLHSELNLSSLELGDSALYFCASSGRTGEGNTIYFGEGSWLTVV.

The chain combines TRBV27 with TRBJ1-2; 8 nucleotides match TRBD1. CDR1 MNHEY and CDR2 SMNVEV come from the germline V gene (reference sequence). This CDR3 is 12 amino acids long. With 10 bases clipped from V and 5 bases from J, the junction kept 6 bases outside the gene matches. CDR3 nucleotide sequence: TGTGCCACCTACAGGGGGGGGTATGGCTACACCTTC. Protein product: CATYRGGYGYTF.

V usage is TRBV5-1 and J usage is TRBJ2-2; D perhaps matches TRBD1 (6 bases). V was shortened by 0 bases and J by 5 bases, with 11 bases between the two germline ends. Germline CDR1 and CDR2: SGHRS and YFSETQ. This CDR3 has 15 residues. Written as DNA, the CDR3 is TGCGCCAGCAGCTTGGAGCTAGGGGGAACCGGGGAGCTGTTTTTT. Translation gives CASSLELGGTGELFF.

The rearrangement links TRBV29-1 to TRBJ2-3; 8 bases match TRBD1. The CDR3 covers 14 residues. V gave up 0 bases and J gave up 1 base; unmatched junction bases: 0. The germline V gene encodes CDR1 SQVTM and CDR2 ANQGSEA. The CDR3 coding sequence is TGCAGCGTTGAAGAGACAGGGGGCACAGATACGCAGTATTTT. Translated: CSVEETGGTDTQYF.

The V and J genes are TRBV4-1 and TRBJ1-6; 7 bases agree with TRBD1. J was trimmed by 9 bases and V by 2 bases; bases with no gene match: 13. Per the germline V gene, CDR1 is MGHRA and CDR2 is YSYEKL. This CDR3 is built from 17 residues. CDR3 sequence (DNA): TGCGCCAGCAGCCAAACTTCACAGGGGATTGGGACTTCACCCCTCCACTTT. Encoded protein: CASSQTSQGIGTSPLHF.

This sequence joins TRBV4-2 and TRBJ1-4; D gene ambiguous. Germline values: CDR1 LGHNA, CDR2 YNFKEQ. This CDR3 is built from 15 residues. Trimming took off 4 bases at V and 0 bases at J, with 9 bases between the two ends. This CDR3 is CASSLRKATNEKLFF. The CDR3 nucleotides read TGTGCCAGCAGCCTGAGGAAAGCAACTAATGAAAAACTGTTTTTT.

Here the CDR3 DNA reads TGTGCCAGCAGCAAAGATGCTGGGACAGGGCCGCTTAACTATGGCTACACCTTC. Amino acid sequence: CASSKDAGTGPLNYGYTF. V is TRBV21-1 and J is TRBJ1-2; the table's TRBD1 call for D was not verified on the DNA. TRBV21-1 is recorded as a pseudogene. This CDR3 has 18 residues.